The clone carrying this T cell receptor beta chain was counted a single time. The antigen remains unidentified. This sample is drawn from a study of radiation and T cells in renal cell carcinoma. Study at large: Nephrectomy followed 15 Gy stereotactic body radiation by 4 weeks.

Noted time point: baseline pretreatment blood. Treatment meaning: 15 Gy SBRT to primary tumor, nephrectomy 4 weeks later. Repertoires were generated with immunoSEQ multiplex PCR, while TCRdb's copy carries only in-frame clones and drops some. The sample has around 160,000 clones, about nine tenths seen once. This CDR3 spans 12 amino acids. Germline V gene lookup returns CDR1 LNHNV and CDR2 YYDKDF (reference sequence). The V end was cut by 0 bases, the J end by 11 bases, with 10 bases between. Study-level points and caveats: Top tumor clonotypes rose in blood 2 weeks post-radiation, then contracted.

The chain links TRBV15 to TRBJ1-2, with D perhaps TRBD1 (5 bases). The starting material was blood, obtained from a patient whose treatment included radiotherapy and nephrectomy. This sequence originates from a woman in her sixties or seventies with renal cell carcinoma. The CDR3 region has the DNA TGTGCCACCAGCAGAGATGGACACCTTTACACCTTC. Encoded protein: CATSRDGHLYTF.